These T cell receptor beta chains were read from a single sample in a study of regulatory dendritic cells for organ transplantation. Assay used: immunoSEQ multiplex PCR; TCRdb lists only in-frame clones, some missing. Here the sample spans under 30,000 clones, 75% to 80% being singletons. The specimen sequenced was memory CD4+ T cells from blood. All receptors derive from a human donor in good health. Each CDR3 is given with its conserved first and last residue. D genes are given only for firm matches. The size field is filled for only some rows; it gives once, few, many or a size class.

CDR3nt: TGTGCCAGCAGTGAAACTAGCGGGAGTGTCAACGAGCAGTACTTC
CDR3aa: CASSETSGSVNEQYF
d_gene: TRBD2
v_gene: TRBV6-1
j_gene: TRBJ2-7
abundance: once

CDR3nt: TGCGCCAGCAGCCAAGAATTTGGGGGATCGACTTACAATGAGCAGTTCTTC
CDR3aa: CASSQEFGGSTYNEQFF
d_gene: NA
v_gene: TRBV4-1
j_gene: TRBJ2-1
abundance: NA

CDR3nt: TGTGCCAGCTCACCACCGGGGAACCCGACGGGAGATACGCAGTATTTT
CDR3aa: CASSPPGNPTGDTQYF
d_gene: NA
v_gene: TRBV18
j_gene: TRBJ2-3
abundance: NA

CDR3nt: TGTGCCAGCAGTTCCCTTTTGGATACGCAGTATTTT
CDR3aa: CASSSLLDTQYF
d_gene: NA
v_gene: TRBV28
j_gene: TRBJ2-3
abundance: once

CDR3nt: TGTGCCAGCAGCTTATGGAAGGTCGCCGGGACAGCCCAGGGCTGGTCTAATGAAAAACTGTTTTTT
CDR3aa: CASSLWKVAGTAQGWSNEKLFF
d_gene: TRBD1
v_gene: TRBV7-3
j_gene: TRBJ1-4
abundance: NA

CDR3nt: TGTGCCAGCATGCAAAGGCGAAATGAGCAGTTCTTC
CDR3aa: CASMQRRNEQFF
d_gene: NA
v_gene: TRBV28
j_gene: TRBJ2-1
abundance: NA

CDR3nt: TGTGCCAGCAGTGAGGGGGGCTCCTACAATGAGCAGTTCTTC
CDR3aa: CASSEGGSYNEQFF
d_gene: NA
v_gene: TRBV25-1
j_gene: TRBJ2-1
abundance: NA

CDR3nt: TGTGCCAGCAGCCCAGATGGGACAGTGGGAGAGACCCAGTACTTC
CDR3aa: CASSPDGTVGETQYF
d_gene: TRBD1
v_gene: TRBV5-4
j_gene: TRBJ2-5
abundance: NA

CDR3nt: TGTGCCAGCAGCTTAGAGCACGCAACTAATGAAAAACTGTTTTTT
CDR3aa: CASSLEHATNEKLFF
d_gene: NA
v_gene: TRBV5-3
j_gene: TRBJ1-4
abundance: NA

CDR3nt: TGTGCCAGCAGCACCAACGCAAATTCACCCCTCCACTTT
CDR3aa: CASSTNANSPLHF
d_gene: NA
v_gene: TRBV11-1
j_gene: TRBJ1-6
abundance: NA

CDR3nt: TGTGCCAGCAGCTTAACGGTCGGGGGGCTTCATGGCTACACCTTC
CDR3aa: CASSLTVGGLHGYTF
d_gene: NA
v_gene: TRBV7-3
j_gene: TRBJ1-2
abundance: NA

CDR3nt: TGTGCCAGCAGCTCCCAGCGGGGACTAGCGGGAGGGACAGATACGCAGTATTTT
CDR3aa: CASSSQRGLAGGTDTQYF
d_gene: TRBD2
v_gene: TRBV7-2
j_gene: TRBJ2-3
abundance: once

CDR3nt: TGTGCCAGCAGCTTAGATATGAAGGTTGAGCAGTTCTTC
CDR3aa: CASSLDMKVEQFF
d_gene: NA
v_gene: TRBV7-2
j_gene: TRBJ2-1
abundance: NA

CDR3nt: TGTGCCAGCAGCTTGCTCAGGTCGGGGGGAGGGACTGAAGCTTTCTTT
CDR3aa: CASSLLRSGGGTEAFF
d_gene: NA
v_gene: TRBV5-6
j_gene: TRBJ1-1
abundance: NA

CDR3nt: TGTGCCAGCAGCCAAGAACGTTGGGATTCACCCCTCCACTTT
CDR3aa: CASSQERWDSPLHF
d_gene: NA
v_gene: TRBV4-2
j_gene: TRBJ1-6
abundance: NA

CDR3nt: TGTGCCAGCAGCTCCCGGACTAGCGGGGGATACGAGCAGTACTTC
CDR3aa: CASSSRTSGGYEQYF
d_gene: TRBD2
v_gene: TRBV13
j_gene: TRBJ2-7
abundance: few

CDR3nt: TGTGCCAGCAGGGAATCGGGGGGGGGCTACGAGCAGTACTTC
CDR3aa: CASRESGGGYEQYF
d_gene: TRBD2
v_gene: TRBV4-2
j_gene: TRBJ2-7
abundance: few

CDR3nt: TGTGCCAGCAGTTATGTTTTGGCAGGGGCCGTCTATGGCTACACCTTC
CDR3aa: CASSYVLAGAVYGYTF
d_gene: NA
v_gene: TRBV6-5
j_gene: TRBJ1-2
abundance: NA

CDR3nt: TGTGCCAGCAGTGTTCAGGGGAACATTCAGTACTTC
CDR3aa: CASSVQGNIQYF
d_gene: NA
v_gene: TRBV6-1
j_gene: TRBJ2-4
abundance: NA

CDR3nt: TGTGCCAGCAGCTTAGGGACAGGGGAAACTAACTATGGCTACACCTTC
CDR3aa: CASSLGTGETNYGYTF
d_gene: TRBD1
v_gene: TRBV7-9
j_gene: TRBJ1-2
abundance: few

CDR3nt: TGTGCCAGCAGTGCCTCCGGGACAGACTCCTACGAGCAGTACTTC
CDR3aa: CASSASGTDSYEQYF
d_gene: TRBD1
v_gene: TRBV2
j_gene: TRBJ2-7
abundance: NA

CDR3nt: TGTGCCAGCAGAGCTAGCGGCAGAAGCACAGATACGCAGTATTTT
CDR3aa: CASRASGRSTDTQYF
d_gene: TRBD2
v_gene: TRBV28
j_gene: TRBJ2-3
abundance: once

CDR3nt: TGTGCCAGCAGCGATGCGACAGTAATTCTAGCCAAAAACATTCAGTACTTC
CDR3aa: CASSDATVILAKNIQYF
d_gene: NA
v_gene: TRBV5-8
j_gene: TRBJ2-4
abundance: once

CDR3nt: TGTGCCAGCAGTTTGAGGATCAGCAATCCAGAGACCCAGTACTTC
CDR3aa: CASSLRISNPETQYF
d_gene: NA
v_gene: TRBV28
j_gene: TRBJ2-5
abundance: NA

CDR3nt: TGCGCCAGCAAACTCCCGAACTCACTAGCGGTGGGAGATACGCAGTATTTT
CDR3aa: CASKLPNSLAVGDTQYF
d_gene: TRBD2
v_gene: TRBV10-2
j_gene: TRBJ2-3
abundance: NA

CDR3nt: TGTGCCAGTAGCCCGAGGAGCGTAGGCGAGCAGTACTTC
CDR3aa: CASSPRSVGEQYF
d_gene: NA
v_gene: TRBV19
j_gene: TRBJ2-7
abundance: few

CDR3nt: TGTGCCAGTAGTACCAGACAGGATCAGCCCCAGCATTTT
CDR3aa: CASSTRQDQPQHF
d_gene: NA
v_gene: TRBV19
j_gene: TRBJ1-5
abundance: once

CDR3nt: TGTGCCACCAGCCCCGGGACTAGCCTAGGAGATACGCAGTATTTT
CDR3aa: CATSPGTSLGDTQYF
d_gene: TRBD2
v_gene: TRBV15
j_gene: TRBJ2-3
abundance: NA

CDR3nt: TGCGCCAGCAGCCAGGACGGGCCCTATGATAATTCACCCCTCCACTTT
CDR3aa: CASSQDGPYDNSPLHF
d_gene: NA
v_gene: TRBV4-3
j_gene: TRBJ1-6
abundance: NA

CDR3nt: TGCGCCAGCAGCCAAGCCACGGCTGAAGCCTACGAGCAGTACTTC
CDR3aa: CASSQATAEAYEQYF
d_gene: NA
v_gene: TRBV4-1
j_gene: TRBJ2-7
abundance: NA

CDR3nt: TGCGCCAGCAGCTTGCTTCAGGGGAGCTCCTACAATGAGCAGTTCTTC
CDR3aa: CASSLLQGSSYNEQFF
d_gene: NA
v_gene: TRBV5-1
j_gene: TRBJ2-1
abundance: NA

CDR3nt: TGCGCCAGCAGACCCGGACTATCCTACGAGCAGTACTTC
CDR3aa: CASRPGLSYEQYF
d_gene: NA
v_gene: TRBV10-2
j_gene: TRBJ2-7
abundance: once

CDR3nt: TGTGCCAGCAGCTTAAGGGCAGTCGGCGGCTACACCTTC
CDR3aa: CASSLRAVGGYTF
d_gene: NA
v_gene: TRBV7-8
j_gene: TRBJ1-2
abundance: few

CDR3nt: TGTGCCAGCAGCTTACGTCAGATAGGGGAGACCCAGTACTTC
CDR3aa: CASSLRQIGETQYF
d_gene: NA
v_gene: TRBV11-2
j_gene: TRBJ2-5
abundance: once

CDR3nt: TGTGCCAGCACCTTTAATGCTGGAAACACCATATATTTT
CDR3aa: CASTFNAGNTIYF
d_gene: NA
v_gene: TRBV7-8
j_gene: TRBJ1-3
abundance: NA

CDR3nt: TGCGCCAGCAGTCCTACCCAGACAGGGGGGACTGAAGCTTTCTTT
CDR3aa: CASSPTQTGGTEAFF
d_gene: TRBD1
v_gene: TRBV5-1
j_gene: TRBJ1-1
abundance: NA

CDR3nt: TGTGCCAGCACCGGGGCGGCTACTTACAATGAGCAGTTCTTC
CDR3aa: CASTGAATYNEQFF
d_gene: NA
v_gene: TRBV2
j_gene: TRBJ2-1
abundance: NA

CDR3nt: TGTGCCAGTACCCCGGGACCGCTCTACGAGCAGTACTTC
CDR3aa: CASTPGPLYEQYF
d_gene: NA
v_gene: TRBV19
j_gene: TRBJ2-7
abundance: few

CDR3nt: TGCGCCAGCAGCCAAGAAGGGTTTACTAGCGCTATGAACACCGGGGAGCTGTTTTTT
CDR3aa: CASSQEGFTSAMNTGELFF
d_gene: TRBD2
v_gene: TRBV4-3
j_gene: TRBJ2-2
abundance: NA

CDR3nt: TGTGCCACTAGGCGGGATCAGCGCCACGAGCAGTACTTC
CDR3aa: CATRRDQRHEQYF
d_gene: NA
v_gene: TRBV27
j_gene: TRBJ2-7
abundance: NA

CDR3nt: TGTGCCAGCAGACAGAGCGGGCAGGCAGTTGAGGGCTACACCTTC
CDR3aa: CASRQSGQAVEGYTF
d_gene: NA
v_gene: TRBV5-4
j_gene: TRBJ1-2
abundance: once

CDR3nt: TGTGCCAGCACCCAGGACAGGGCTCAGGGCTACACCTTC
CDR3aa: CASTQDRAQGYTF
d_gene: TRBD1
v_gene: TRBV6-1
j_gene: TRBJ1-2
abundance: NA

CDR3nt: TGTGCCAGCAGTGCCGCCGCAGATACGCAGTATTTT
CDR3aa: CASSAAADTQYF
d_gene: NA
v_gene: TRBV7-2
j_gene: TRBJ2-3
abundance: few

CDR3nt: TGTGCCAGCTCCTCCGGGACTAGCCAAGAGACCCAGTACTTC
CDR3aa: CASSSGTSQETQYF
d_gene: TRBD2
v_gene: TRBV18
j_gene: TRBJ2-5
abundance: NA

CDR3nt: TGTGCCAGCAGCTATATACTGACAGGGGCGGTCCCCGGGGAGCTGTTTTTT
CDR3aa: CASSYILTGAVPGELFF
d_gene: TRBD1
v_gene: TRBV5-5
j_gene: TRBJ2-2
abundance: NA

CDR3nt: TGTGCCAGCAGCGTAGGCATACTAGCGGATAGCACAGATACGCAGTATTTT
CDR3aa: CASSVGILADSTDTQYF
d_gene: TRBD2
v_gene: TRBV9
j_gene: TRBJ2-3
abundance: NA

CDR3nt: TGTGCCAGCAGCCAGGTTCGATACAATGAGCAGTTCTTC
CDR3aa: CASSQVRYNEQFF
d_gene: NA
v_gene: TRBV14
j_gene: TRBJ2-1
abundance: NA

CDR3nt: TGTGCTAGTGGTTTATGGCAGGGGTTAACAAACGAGCAGTACTTC
CDR3aa: CASGLWQGLTNEQYF
d_gene: NA
v_gene: TRBV12-5
j_gene: TRBJ2-7
abundance: NA

CDR3nt: TGCGCCAGCAGCCAAGTGCTCAGGGGGTTTAATGAAAAACTGTTTTTT
CDR3aa: CASSQVLRGFNEKLFF
d_gene: TRBD1
v_gene: TRBV4-1
j_gene: TRBJ1-4
abundance: NA

CDR3nt: TGTGCCAGCAAACCCCCCTATAATTCACCCCTCCACTTT
CDR3aa: CASKPPYNSPLHF
d_gene: NA
v_gene: TRBV28
j_gene: TRBJ1-6
abundance: NA

CDR3nt: TGTGCCACCAGTGGGGGGGGCTTGTTATACAATGAGCAGTTCTTC
CDR3aa: CATSGGGLLYNEQFF
d_gene: NA
v_gene: TRBV19
j_gene: TRBJ2-1
abundance: NA

CDR3nt: TGTGCCAGCCTCCCCCTTGGGGCGTGGAATCAGCCCCAGCATTTT
CDR3aa: CASLPLGAWNQPQHF
d_gene: NA
v_gene: TRBV6-6
j_gene: TRBJ1-5
abundance: NA

CDR3nt: TGTGCCAGTAGTGGGGTTTTCTTGGGGACAGGGTCAACAGATACGCAGTATTTT
CDR3aa: CASSGVFLGTGSTDTQYF
d_gene: TRBD1
v_gene: TRBV19
j_gene: TRBJ2-3
abundance: few

CDR3nt: TGTGCCAGCTCATCGACAGCTAACACTGAAGCTTTCTTT
CDR3aa: CASSSTANTEAFF
d_gene: NA
v_gene: TRBV18
j_gene: TRBJ1-1
abundance: NA

CDR3nt: TGTGCCAGCAGCCAGACTGGGAGGGGTGGCTTGCCCAGGCGGTTTTGTCTCCAAAATCAGCCCCAGCATTTT
CDR3aa: CASSQTGRGGLPRRFCLQNQPQHF
d_gene: NA
v_gene: TRBV14
j_gene: TRBJ1-5
abundance: once

CDR3nt: TGTGCCAGAAGCGCCGGCCCCGGGACAGGGGGTGGTCAGCCCCAGCATTTT
CDR3aa: CARSAGPGTGGGQPQHF
d_gene: TRBD1
v_gene: TRBV5-3
j_gene: TRBJ1-5
abundance: few

CDR3nt: TGCGCCAGCAGCCAAGATTCGGCAGCGGGGGCAGATACGCAGTATTTT
CDR3aa: CASSQDSAAGADTQYF
d_gene: TRBD2
v_gene: TRBV4-3
j_gene: TRBJ2-3
abundance: NA

CDR3nt: TGTGCCAGCACCCATGGGAGGGGCACAGATACGCAGTATTTT
CDR3aa: CASTHGRGTDTQYF
d_gene: TRBD2
v_gene: TRBV6-1
j_gene: TRBJ2-3
abundance: NA

CDR3nt: TGTGCCAGCAGCCTCGTCGGGGGAACCACAGATACGCAGTATTTT
CDR3aa: CASSLVGGTTDTQYF
d_gene: NA
v_gene: TRBV4-2
j_gene: TRBJ2-3
abundance: few

CDR3nt: TGTGCCAGCACCGGACAGCTAAGTAATGAAAAACTGTTTTTT
CDR3aa: CASTGQLSNEKLFF
d_gene: NA
v_gene: TRBV11-2
j_gene: TRBJ1-4
abundance: NA